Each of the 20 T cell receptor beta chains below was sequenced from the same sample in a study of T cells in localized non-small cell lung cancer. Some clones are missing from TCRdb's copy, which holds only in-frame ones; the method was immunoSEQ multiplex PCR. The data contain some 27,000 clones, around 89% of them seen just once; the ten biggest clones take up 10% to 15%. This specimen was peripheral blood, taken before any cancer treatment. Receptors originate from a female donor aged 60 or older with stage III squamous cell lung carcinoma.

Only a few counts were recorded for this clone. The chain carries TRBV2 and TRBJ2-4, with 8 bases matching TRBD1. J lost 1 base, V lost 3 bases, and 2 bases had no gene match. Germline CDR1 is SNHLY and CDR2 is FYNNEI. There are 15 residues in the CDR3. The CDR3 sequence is CASSDRGPAKNIQYF. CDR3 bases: TGTGCCAGCAGTGACAGGGGGCCCGCCAAAAACATTCAGTACTTC. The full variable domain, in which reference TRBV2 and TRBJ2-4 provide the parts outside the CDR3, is EPEVTQTPSHQVTQMGQEVILRCVPISNHLYFYWYRQILGQKVEFLVSFYNNEISEKSEIFDDQFSVERPDGSNFTLKIRSTKLEDSAMYFCASSDRGPAKNIQYFGAGTRLSVL.

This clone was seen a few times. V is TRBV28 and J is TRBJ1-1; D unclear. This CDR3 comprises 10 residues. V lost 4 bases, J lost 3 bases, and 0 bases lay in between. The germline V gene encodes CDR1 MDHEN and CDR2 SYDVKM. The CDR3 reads CASSYTEAFF. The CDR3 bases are TGTGCCAGCAGTTACACTGAAGCTTTCTTT. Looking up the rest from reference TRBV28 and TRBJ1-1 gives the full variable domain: DVKVTQSSRYLVKRTGEKVFLECVQDMDHENMFWYRQDPGLGLRLIYFSYDVKMKEKGDIPEGYSVSREKKERFSLILESASTNQTSMYLCASSYTEAFFGQGTRLTVV.

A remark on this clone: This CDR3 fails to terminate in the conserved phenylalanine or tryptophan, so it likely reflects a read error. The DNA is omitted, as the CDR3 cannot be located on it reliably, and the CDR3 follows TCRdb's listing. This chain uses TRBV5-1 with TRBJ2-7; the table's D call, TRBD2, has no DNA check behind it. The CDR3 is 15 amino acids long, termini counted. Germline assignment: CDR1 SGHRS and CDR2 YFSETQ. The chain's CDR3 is CASSLPWTRSIRTSY.

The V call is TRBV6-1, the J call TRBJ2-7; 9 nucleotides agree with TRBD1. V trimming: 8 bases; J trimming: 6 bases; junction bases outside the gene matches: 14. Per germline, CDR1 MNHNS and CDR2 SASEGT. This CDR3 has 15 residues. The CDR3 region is CASRPATGQGPEQYF. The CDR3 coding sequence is TGTGCCAGCCGACCAGCCACCGGACAGGGGCCCGAGCAGTACTTC.

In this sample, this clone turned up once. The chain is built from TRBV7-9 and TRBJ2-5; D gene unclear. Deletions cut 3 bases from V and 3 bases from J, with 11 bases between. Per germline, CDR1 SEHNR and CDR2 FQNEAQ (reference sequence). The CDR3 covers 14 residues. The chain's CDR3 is CASSFLGFEETQYF. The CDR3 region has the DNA TGTGCCAGCAGCTTCTTGGGTTTCGAAGAGACCCAGTACTTC.

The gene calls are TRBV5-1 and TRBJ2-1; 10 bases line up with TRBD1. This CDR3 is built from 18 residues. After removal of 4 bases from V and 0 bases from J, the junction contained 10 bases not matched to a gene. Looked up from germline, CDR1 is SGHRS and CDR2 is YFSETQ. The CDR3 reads CASSPGTGVFSSYNEQFF. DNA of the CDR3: TGCGCCAGCAGCCCCGGGACAGGGGTTTTCAGCTCCTACAATGAGCAGTTCTTC.

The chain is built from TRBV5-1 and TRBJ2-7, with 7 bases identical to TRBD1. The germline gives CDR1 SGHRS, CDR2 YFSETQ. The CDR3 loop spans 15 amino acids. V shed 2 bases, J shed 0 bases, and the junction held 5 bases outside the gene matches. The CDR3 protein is CASSFGTASSYEQYF. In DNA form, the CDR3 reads TGCGCCAGCAGCTTCGGGACAGCGAGCTCCTACGAGCAGTACTTC.

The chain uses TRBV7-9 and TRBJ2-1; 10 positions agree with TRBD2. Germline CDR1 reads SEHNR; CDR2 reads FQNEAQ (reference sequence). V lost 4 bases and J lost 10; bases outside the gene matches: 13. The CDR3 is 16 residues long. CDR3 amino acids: CASSSRLSGGAGEQFF. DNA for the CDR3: TGTGCCAGCAGCTCTCGACTAAGCGGGGGGGCCGGCGAGCAGTTCTTC.

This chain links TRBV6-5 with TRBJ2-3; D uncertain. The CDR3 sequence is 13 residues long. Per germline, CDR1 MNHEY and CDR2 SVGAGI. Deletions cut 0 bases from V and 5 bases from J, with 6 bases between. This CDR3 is CASSYSTGDTQYF. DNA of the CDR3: TGTGCCAGCAGTTACTCGACGGGAGATACGCAGTATTTT.

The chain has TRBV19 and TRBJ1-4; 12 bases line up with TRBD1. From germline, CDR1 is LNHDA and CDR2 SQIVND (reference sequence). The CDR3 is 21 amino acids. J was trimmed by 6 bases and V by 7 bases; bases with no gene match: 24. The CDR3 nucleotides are TGTGCCAGTAACAAGGGCCTCTTGGGACAGGGGGCTTACGGGGGAGATGAAAAACTGTTTTTT. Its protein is CASNKGLLGQGAYGGDEKLFF.

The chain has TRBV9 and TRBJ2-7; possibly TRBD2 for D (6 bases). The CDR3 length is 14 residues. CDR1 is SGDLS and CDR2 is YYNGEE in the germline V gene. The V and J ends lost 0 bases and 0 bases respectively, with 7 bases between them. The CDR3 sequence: CASSVDGSSYEQYF. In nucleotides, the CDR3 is TGTGCCAGCAGCGTAGACGGGAGCTCCTACGAGCAGTACTTC.

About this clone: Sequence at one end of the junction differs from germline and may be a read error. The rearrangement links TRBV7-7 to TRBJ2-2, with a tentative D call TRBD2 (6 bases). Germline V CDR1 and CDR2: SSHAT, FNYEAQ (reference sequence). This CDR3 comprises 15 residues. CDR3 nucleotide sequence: TGTGCTAGCAGCCCGGGACTGACGAACACCGGGGAGCTGTTTTTT. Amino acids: CASSPGLTNTGELFF.

CDR3 sequence reads: CASTRTGLYGYTF. The CDR3 coding sequence is TGTGCCAGCACCCGGACAGGGCTCTATGGCTACACCTTC. The chain joins TRBV28 to TRBJ1-2; 8 bases agree with TRBD1. V trimming: 7 bases; J trimming: 4 bases; junction bases outside the gene matches: 5. The CDR3 covers 13 residues. CDR1 and CDR2 from the germline V gene are MDHEN and SYDVKM.

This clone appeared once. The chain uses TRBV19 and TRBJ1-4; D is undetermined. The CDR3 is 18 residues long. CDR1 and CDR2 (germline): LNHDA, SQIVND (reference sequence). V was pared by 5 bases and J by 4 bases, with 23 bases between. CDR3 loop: CASSALVRAGSINEKLFF. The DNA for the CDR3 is TGTGCCAGTAGTGCCCTCGTAAGGGCAGGATCCATTAATGAAAAACTGTTTTTT. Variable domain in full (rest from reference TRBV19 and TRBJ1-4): DGGITQSPKYLFRKEGQNVTLSCEQNLNHDAMYWYRQDPGQGLRLIYYSQIVNDFQKGDIAEGYSVSREKKESFPLTVTSAQKNPTAFYLCASSALVRAGSINEKLFFGSGTQLSVL.

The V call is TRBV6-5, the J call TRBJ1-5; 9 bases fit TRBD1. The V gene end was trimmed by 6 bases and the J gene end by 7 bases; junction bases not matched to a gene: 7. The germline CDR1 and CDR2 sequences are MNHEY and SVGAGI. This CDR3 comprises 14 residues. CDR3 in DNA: TGTGCCAGCAGCAAGGACAGGGGCGGGCAGCCCCAGCATTTT. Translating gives CASSKDRGGQPQHF.

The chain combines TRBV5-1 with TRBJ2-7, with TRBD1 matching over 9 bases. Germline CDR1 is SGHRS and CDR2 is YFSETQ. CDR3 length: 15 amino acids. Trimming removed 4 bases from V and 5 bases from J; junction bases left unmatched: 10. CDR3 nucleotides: TGCGCCAGCAGCCGGGGGACAGGGCCCATGGACGAGCAGTACTTC. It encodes CASSRGTGPMDEQYF. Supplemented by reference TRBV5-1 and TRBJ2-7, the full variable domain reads KAGVTQTPRYLIKTRGQQVTLSCSPISGHRSVSWYQQTPGQGLQFLFEYFSETQRNKGNFPGRFSGRQFSNSRSEMNVSTLELGDSALYLCASSRGTGPMDEQYFGPGTRLTVT.

CDR3 sequence: CATSWVTEAFF. CDR3 nucleotides: TGTGCCACCTCTTGGGTCACTGAAGCTTTCTTT. The chain links TRBV10-3 to TRBJ1-1; D not resolved. Germline CDR1 ENHRY, CDR2 SYGVKD. The CDR3 loop spans 11 amino acids. V was clipped by 10 bases and J by 4 bases, with 10 bases between them.

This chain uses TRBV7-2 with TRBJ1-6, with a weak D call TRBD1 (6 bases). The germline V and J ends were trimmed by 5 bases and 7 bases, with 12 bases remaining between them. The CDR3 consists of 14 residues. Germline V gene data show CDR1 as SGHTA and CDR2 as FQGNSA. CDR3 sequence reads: CASSLQGSNSPLHF. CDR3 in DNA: TGTGCCAGCAGCCTTCAGGGGAGCAATTCACCCCTCCACTTT.

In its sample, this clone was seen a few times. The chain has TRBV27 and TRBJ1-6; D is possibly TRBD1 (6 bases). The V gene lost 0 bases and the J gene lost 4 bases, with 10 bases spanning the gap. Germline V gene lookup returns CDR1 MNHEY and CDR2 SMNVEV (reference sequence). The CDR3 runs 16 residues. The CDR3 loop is CASSLSWTVYNSPLHF. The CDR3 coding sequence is TGTGCCAGCAGTTTATCGTGGACAGTTTATAATTCACCCCTCCACTTT.

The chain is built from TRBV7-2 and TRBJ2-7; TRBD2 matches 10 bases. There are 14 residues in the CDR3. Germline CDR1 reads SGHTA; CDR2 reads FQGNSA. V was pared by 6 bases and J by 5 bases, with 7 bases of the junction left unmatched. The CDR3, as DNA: TGTGCCAGCAGTTTCGGGACTAGCGTAGACGAGCAGTACTTC. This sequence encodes CASSFGTSVDEQYF.